This is a list of T cell receptor beta chains from one sample in a study of blood T cell repertoires in COVID-19. Profiled with immunoSEQ multiplex PCR; TCRdb holds only in-frame clones, not every one. The data contain 65,000 or so clones, about 75% of them seen just once; the ten biggest clones take up 51%. The sample was PBMCs or T cells enriched from blood (not recorded which). The receptors derive from a woman aged 60-75 years who had been exposed to COVID-19. CDR3s leave out the opening cysteine and the closing phenylalanine or tryptophan. Clone size is given for some rows only: seen once, a few or many times, or a class if the clone is expanded.

TRBJ1-2	TRBV25-1	few	ASTSSPGGGYT
TRBJ2-5	TRBV19	NA	ASSIGGSGRQETQY
TRBJ2-5	TRBV9	many	ASSVTYDQSGTQY
TRBJ1-1	TRBV7-9	NA	ASTPEGAAF
TRBJ1-1	TRBV4-3	NA	ASSQDRETEAF
TRBJ2-3	TRBV27	NA	ASSSQRAGIGTDTQY
TRBJ2-7	TRBV28	NA	ASSPLPLGEQY
TRBJ2-1	TRBV30	few	ARSKGGKSYNEQF
TRBJ1-1	TRBV2	NA	ASSVWDKDKAF
TRBJ1-4	TRBV30	few	AGLQGEKLF
TRBJ1-1	TRBV5-1	NA	ASSFKGGWAEAF
TRBJ2-1	TRBV3-1/TRBV3-2	NA	ASSPPLAAGPREQF
TRBJ1-4	TRBV7-8	NA	ASSLSGVSSEKLF
TRBJ1-5	TRBV7-6	NA	ASSFLERQPQH
TRBJ1-1	TRBV3-1/TRBV3-2	NA	ASSQKRNTEAF
TRBJ2-7	TRBV6-5	NA	ASSLGLDYPYEQY
TRBJ1-2	TRBV5-1	few	ASSPGQLGDGYT
TRBJ2-4	TRBV7-3	NA	ASSGTGGDIQY
TRBJ1-2	TRBV28	NA	ASSLRGILSYGYT
TRBJ1-2	TRBV6-5	NA	ASSSLPTGGYGYT
TRBJ2-1	TRBV3-1/TRBV3-2	few	ASSQVGAGSATGEQF
TRBJ1-2	TRBV7-9	NA	ASSLQGLGDGYT
TRBJ2-1	TRBV29-1	NA	SVGNGAYNEQF
TRBJ2-1	TRBV9	NA	ASSVGGGSSYNEQF
TRBJ1-2	TRBV29-1	few	SVDGLEGYT
TRBJ2-3	TRBV30	once	AWTSGVSTDTQY
TRBJ2-7	TRBV10-1	NA	ASSPTGIYEQY
TRBJ2-1	TRBV29-1	NA	SVGGGGAYNEQF
TRBJ2-1	TRBV6-4	NA	ASSDRYRGSYNEQF
TRBJ1-6	TRBV10-3	many	ATRGGSSYNSPLH
TRBJ1-4	TRBV25-1	few	ASSVPGSEKLF
TRBJ2-3	TRBV20-1	NA	SASGQGGADTQY
TRBJ2-1	TRBV30	NA	ALGTSGMLVRQF
TRBJ2-3	TRBV6-1	NA	ASSEQGRGTDTQY
TRBJ2-5	TRBV2	NA	ASGGTLQETQY
TRBJ2-6	TRBV28	NA	ASSSGGAGANVLT
TRBJ1-3	TRBV27	NA	ASREWGQPGNTIY
TRBJ2-3	TRBV5-1	NA	ASSSRGGTLSTDTQY
TRBJ2-1	TRBV10-2	few	ASKAGAEQF
TRBJ1-2	TRBV18	NA	ASSPPGTRHT